The 25 T cell receptor beta chains below were found in one sample sequenced in a study of T-cell reconstitution after alpha-beta-depleted transplantation in children. Unique molecular identifiers featured in how the TCRbeta library was prepared. TCRdb processed the PCR reads anew with MiXCR; each CDR3 protein has one entry. Of 85,000 to 120,000 distinct CDR3 sequences in the sample, approximately 8% were seen once. The input for sequencing was PBMCs, taken before TCRalphabeta/CD19-depleted stem cell transplant. The receptors here all came from a boy aged 2-15 years with acute lymphoblastic leukemia, due to receive a stem cell transplant.

The chain links TRBV27 to TRBJ2-3; 9 bases are shared with TRBD2. There are 17 residues in the CDR3. In germline, CDR1 is MNHEY, CDR2 SMNVEV (reference sequence). The junction had 13 bases not matched to a gene; V was cut back by 3 bases and J by 6 bases. The DNA of the CDR3 is TGTGCCAGCAGTTTTACATGGGGACTAGCAATGATCGATACGCAGTATTTT. Translated, it gives CASSFTWGLAMIDTQYF.

The rearrangement links TRBV5-4 to TRBJ1-1; no clear D gene. Germline CDR1 and CDR2: SGHNT and YYREEE (reference sequence). V gave up 5 bases and J gave up 7 bases, with 15 bases separating them. This CDR3 has 13 amino acids. The CDR3 region is CASSRRREGEAFF. CDR3 bases: TGTGCCAGCAGTCGACGGCGGGAGGGTGAAGCTTTCTTT.

This clonotype was seen many times. V usage is TRBV6-4 and J usage is TRBJ2-3; TRBD1 matches at 7 bases. Trimming took 4 bases from V and 2 from J; bases not matched to a gene: 6. The CDR3 is 15 amino acids. Germline values: CDR1 MRHNA, CDR2 SNTAGT. The CDR3 DNA is TGTGCCAGCAGTGCCGGGACAGCCCCCACAGATACGCAGTATTTT. It is translated as CASSAGTAPTDTQYF.

This chain links TRBV3-1 with TRBJ2-3; the D gene could be TRBD1 or TRBD2 (6 bases each). Germline V gene lookup returns CDR1 LGHDT and CDR2 YNNKEL (reference sequence). This CDR3 is built from 14 residues. Trimming cost V 5 bases and J 3 bases, with 12 bases left between them. The CDR3 spells CASSTQGGTDTQYF. Written as DNA, the CDR3 is TGTGCCAGCAGCACCCAAGGGGGGACAGATACGCAGTATTTT.

This clonotype was recorded many times. The chain links TRBV25-1 to TRBJ2-7, with TRBD1 identical over 9 bases. The CDR3 runs 14 residues. Trimming at V came to 5 bases and at J to 3 bases, leaving 5 bases not matched to a gene. Per germline, CDR1 MGHDK and CDR2 SYGVNS. This CDR3 reads CASSNRDRDYEQYF. CDR3 in DNA: TGTGCCAGCAGTAATCGGGACAGGGACTACGAGCAGTACTTC.

This clonotype has only a few counts. This chain joins TRBV12-3 or TRBV12-4 and TRBJ1-2; 11 bases line up with TRBD1. V gave up 3 bases and J gave up 6 bases; unmatched junction bases: 9. This CDR3 contains 16 residues. The CDR3: CASSLSSGTGGNGYTF. CDR3 coding DNA: TGTGCCAGCAGTTTGTCTTCCGGGACAGGGGGGAATGGCTACACCTTC.

At least ten counts were recorded for this clonotype. The chain links TRBV5-1 to TRBJ2-5; no clear D gene. CDR3 size: 15 residues. The germline V and J ends were trimmed by 0 bases and 1 base, with 10 bases remaining between them. Germline loops: CDR1 SGHRS, CDR2 YFSETQ. The CDR3 DNA follows: TGCGCCAGCAGCTTGGCCATTCAGCCCCAAGAGACCCAGTACTTC. Encoded protein: CASSLAIQPQETQYF.

This clonotype has at least ten counts. V and J are TRBV28 and TRBJ1-2; D is undetermined. Germline V gene sequence: CDR1 MDHEN, CDR2 SYDVKM. V lost 5 bases to trimming and J lost 6 bases, with 16 bases between them. The CDR3 spans 14 residues. The CDR3 DNA sequence: TGTGCCAGCAGTCGCGACACCCACCTCCATGGCTACACCTTC. Its protein is CASSRDTHLHGYTF.

This clonotype has at least ten counts. The CDR3 region is CASSLEGAPYEKLFF. CDR3 nucleotide sequence: TGCGCCAGCAGCTTGGAGGGGGCGCCCTATGAAAAACTGTTTTTT. The chain carries TRBV5-1 and TRBJ1-4; 7 positions match TRBD1. This CDR3 spans 15 amino acids. V was pared by 0 bases and J by 6 bases, with 5 bases of the junction left unmatched. CDR1 and CDR2 from the germline V gene are SGHRS and YFSETQ.

CDR3: CASSGQTVRNQPQHF. CDR3 nucleotides: TGTGCCAGCAGTGGCCAGACAGTCCGCAATCAGCCCCAGCATTTT. The rearrangement uses TRBV6-1 and TRBJ1-5; TRBD1 is a possible D gene (5 bases). The V gene lost 4 bases and the J gene lost 2 bases, with 12 bases spanning the gap. CDR3 length equals 15 residues. In germline, CDR1 is MNHNS, CDR2 SASEGT.

The chain combines TRBV29-1 with TRBJ1-1; the D is unclear. Germline CDR1 reads SQVTM; CDR2 reads ANQGSEA. The V end lost 3 bases, the J end lost 1 base, and 6 bases lay between the germline ends. The CDR3 consists of 12 residues. The CDR3: CSVDAGNTEAFF. The CDR3 DNA is TGCAGCGTTGATGCGGGGAACACTGAAGCTTTCTTT.

V and J are TRBV20-1 and TRBJ1-6; 11 nucleotides align to TRBD1. After removal of 5 bases from V and 4 bases from J, the junction contained 10 bases not matched to a gene. The CDR3 is 17 amino acids. The V gene's germline CDR1 is DFQATT and CDR2 SNEGSKA (reference sequence). CDR3 in amino acids: CSALNGQGARYNSPLHF. Here the CDR3 DNA reads TGCAGTGCTCTCAATGGACAGGGGGCGAGGTATAATTCACCCCTCCACTTT.

This clonotype was observed a few times. The gene calls are TRBV20-1 and TRBJ1-4; D may be TRBD1 (5 bases). Trimming took 3 bases from V and 8 from J, leaving 13 bases between them. From germline, CDR1 is DFQATT and CDR2 SNEGSKA (reference sequence). This CDR3 contains 13 residues. In DNA, the CDR3 is TGCAGTGCTAGTGGGGGGAATGGGGAAAAACTGTTTTTT. This sequence encodes CSASGGNGEKLFF.

Remarks on this clonotype: The junction departs from the called germline gene at one end, perhaps through a read error. The rearrangement joins TRBV7-6 to TRBJ1-4; maybe TRBD1 (6 bases). The CDR3 runs to 15 residues. Germline CDR1 reads SGHVS; CDR2 reads FNYEAQ. CDR3 bases: TGTGTCAGCAGCCCCTACGACAGGTCTAATGAAAAACTGTTTTTT. It codes for CVSSPYDRSNEKLFF.

This clonotype came up many times. This chain links TRBV10-3 with TRBJ1-1; 8 nucleotides align to TRBD1. In germline, CDR1 is ENHRY, CDR2 SYGVKD. The CDR3 totals 15 residues. With 0 bases clipped from V and 5 bases from J, the junction kept 5 bases outside the gene matches. The CDR3 DNA follows: TGTGCCATCAGTGAGTCGGACAGGGAAAAGACTGAAGCTTTCTTT. Translation gives CAISESDREKTEAFF.

This rearrangement joins TRBV5-1 to TRBJ2-3, with 9 positions matching TRBD1. The CDR3 has 14 amino acids. V shed 2 bases and J 2 bases; nucleotides not matched to a gene: 0. Germline V lookup: CDR1 SGHRS, CDR2 YFSETQ. The CDR3 is CASSLQGATDTQYF. CDR3 DNA: TGCGCCAGCAGCTTACAGGGGGCCACAGATACGCAGTATTTT.

This clonotype showed up just a few times. The chain employs TRBV14 and TRBJ2-7; D tentatively reads TRBD1 or TRBD2 (6 bases each). Germline lookup yields CDR1 SGHDN and CDR2 FVKESK. CDR3 size: 14 residues. Deletions cut 1 base from V and 2 bases from J, with 9 bases between. The CDR3 is CASSQAGAPYEQYF. DNA of the CDR3: TGTGCCAGCAGCCAAGCGGGGGCCCCCTACGAGCAGTACTTC.

This clonotype showed up many times. As DNA, the CDR3 is TGTGCCAGCAGTCTACAGGGTCGAGAGCAGTACTTC. Its translation is CASSLQGREQYF. The rearrangement uses TRBV28 and TRBJ2-7, with D possibly TRBD1 on 6 matching bases. CDR1 is MDHEN and CDR2 is SYDVKM in the germline V gene. The CDR3 loop spans 12 amino acids. Trimming took off 5 bases at V and 7 bases at J, with 12 bases between the two ends.

This clonotype was detected a few times. The chain carries TRBV3-1 and TRBJ2-7, with TRBD1 identical over 10 bases. J lost 6 bases, V lost 1 base, and 6 bases had no gene match. This CDR3 region has 15 residues. The V gene's germline CDR1 is LGHDT and CDR2 YNNKEL (reference sequence). The CDR3 loop is CASSQGDRGPFEQYF. As DNA, the CDR3 is TGTGCCAGCAGCCAAGGAGACAGGGGGCCGTTCGAGCAGTACTTC.

This clonotype was observed a handful of times. This chain joins TRBV7-8 and TRBJ2-3; 8 bases fit TRBD2. V was pared by 3 bases and J by 4 bases, with 9 bases of the junction left unmatched. In germline, CDR1 is SGHVS, CDR2 FQNEAQ. The CDR3 consists of 16 residues. CDR3 DNA: TGTGCCAGCAGCTTCAGGGCGGGGGGCGGCGCAGATACGCAGTATTTT. Translated, it gives CASSFRAGGGADTQYF.

V is TRBV6-2 or TRBV6-3 and J is TRBJ2-1; tentative D call: TRBD1 (6 bases). This CDR3 has 12 amino acids. V was pared by 10 bases and J by 9 bases, with 16 bases between. Germline loops: CDR1 MNHEY, CDR2 SVGEGT. CDR3 loop: CATRQARAEQFF. In nucleotides, the CDR3 is TGTGCCACAAGACAGGCGCGGGCTGAGCAGTTCTTC.

This clonotype was detected ten times or more. The J gene is TRBJ1-1, the V gene TRBV6-2 or TRBV6-3; D is undetermined. Germline assignment: CDR1 MNHEY and CDR2 SVGEGT. Trimming pared 4 bases from V and 1 base from J, leaving 10 bases between. The CDR3 has 14 amino acids. CDR3 region: CASSLRWSNTEAFF. The CDR3 nucleotides read TGTGCCAGCAGTTTAAGATGGTCGAACACTGAAGCTTTCTTT.

This rearrangement joins TRBV6-1 to TRBJ2-1, with D possibly being TRBD2 (6 bases). This CDR3 has 14 residues. Germline V gene sequence: CDR1 MNHNS, CDR2 SASEGT. V dropped 7 bases and J dropped 4 bases, with 14 bases sitting between them. The CDR3 DNA follows: TGTGCCAGCACCTTGGGCGCGGGGTACAATGAGCAGTTCTTC. The encoded protein is CASTLGAGYNEQFF.

This clonotype was observed at least ten times. V gene TRBV4-1 combines with J gene TRBJ2-7; D not certain. There are 14 residues in the CDR3. The germline V gene encodes CDR1 MGHRA and CDR2 YSYEKL. V shed 6 bases and J shed 0 bases, with 12 bases lying between them. This CDR3 reads CASRRTVASYEQYF. The CDR3, as DNA: TGCGCCAGCAGAAGGACGGTGGCCTCCTACGAGCAGTACTTC.

In regard to this clonotype: A much larger clonotype is one base distant, so this may be a read error. The chain uses TRBV4-2 and TRBJ2-3; 10 nucleotides match TRBD2. The J segment lost 4 bases and the V segment lost 6 bases, leaving 16 bases of the junction unmatched. The CDR3 totals 18 residues. Germline V lookup: CDR1 LGHNA, CDR2 YNFKEQ. The DNA of the CDR3 is TGTGCCAGCAGACAACCACGTCTAGCGGGGGCCCTCCCAGATACGCAGTATTTT. It specifies CASRQPRLAGALPDTQYF.